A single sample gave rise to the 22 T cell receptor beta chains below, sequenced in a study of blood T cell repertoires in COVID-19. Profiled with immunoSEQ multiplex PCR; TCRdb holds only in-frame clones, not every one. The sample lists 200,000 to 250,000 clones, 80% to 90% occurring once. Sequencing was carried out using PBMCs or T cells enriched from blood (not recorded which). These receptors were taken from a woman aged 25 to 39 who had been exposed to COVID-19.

CDR3 nucleotide sequence: TGCGCCAGCAGCTTAGGACTGGGCACGAACACTGAAGCTTTCTTT. Translation gives CASSLGLGTNTEAFF. V and J are TRBV5-1 and TRBJ1-1, with D unresolved. Trimming took off 2 bases at V and 1 base at J, with 12 bases between the two ends. Germline CDR1 reads SGHRS; CDR2 reads YFSETQ. The CDR3 totals 15 residues. Complete variable domain (other parts from reference TRBV5-1 and TRBJ1-1): KAGVTQTPRYLIKTRGQQVTLSCSPISGHRSVSWYQQTPGQGLQFLFEYFSETQRNKGNFPGRFSGRQFSNSRSEMNVSTLELGDSALYLCASSLGLGTNTEAFFGQGTRLTVV.

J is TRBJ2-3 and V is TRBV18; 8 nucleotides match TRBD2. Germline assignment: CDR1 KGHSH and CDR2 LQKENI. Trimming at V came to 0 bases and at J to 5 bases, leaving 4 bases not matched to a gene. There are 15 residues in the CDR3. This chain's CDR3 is CASSPPELAVDTQYF. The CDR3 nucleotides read TGTGCCAGCTCACCACCGGAACTAGCGGTAGATACGCAGTATTTT. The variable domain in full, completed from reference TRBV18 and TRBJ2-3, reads NAGVMQNPRHLVRRRGQEARLRCSPMKGHSHVYWYRQLPEEGLKFMVYLQKENIIDESGMPKERFSAEFPKEGPSILRIQQVVRGDSAAYFCASSPPELAVDTQYFGPGTRLTVL.

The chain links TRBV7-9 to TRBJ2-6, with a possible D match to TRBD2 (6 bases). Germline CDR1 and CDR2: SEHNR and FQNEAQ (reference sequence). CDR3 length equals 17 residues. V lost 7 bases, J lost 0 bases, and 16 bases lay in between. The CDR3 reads CASIKLAPSSGANVLTF. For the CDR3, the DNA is TGTGCCAGCATCAAACTAGCTCCGAGCTCTGGGGCCAACGTCCTGACTTTC. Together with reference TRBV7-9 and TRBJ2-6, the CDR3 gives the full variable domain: DTGVSQNPRHKITKRGQNVTFRCDPISEHNRLYWYRQTLGQGPEFLTYFQNEAQLEKSRLLSDRFSAERPKGSFSTLEIQRTEQGDSAMYLCASIKLAPSSGANVLTFGAGSRLTVL.

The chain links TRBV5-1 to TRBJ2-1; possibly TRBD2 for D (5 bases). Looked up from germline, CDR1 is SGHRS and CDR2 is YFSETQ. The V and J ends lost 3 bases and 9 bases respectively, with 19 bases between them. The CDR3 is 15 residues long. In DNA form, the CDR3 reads TGCGCCAGCAGCTCGGCCGGGCCAAGAAGCGGTGAGCAGTTCTTC. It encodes CASSSAGPRSGEQFF. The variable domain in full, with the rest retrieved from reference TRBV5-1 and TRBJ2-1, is KAGVTQTPRYLIKTRGQQVTLSCSPISGHRSVSWYQQTPGQGLQFLFEYFSETQRNKGNFPGRFSGRQFSNSRSEMNVSTLELGDSALYLCASSSAGPRSGEQFFGPGTRLTVL.

CDR3 in amino acids: CATRGRSGRAQDTQYF. In DNA form, the CDR3 reads TGTGCCACCCGCGGGAGGAGCGGGAGGGCCCAAGATACGCAGTATTTT. The chain recombines TRBV10-3 with TRBJ2-3; 10 bases match TRBD2. This CDR3 spans 16 amino acids. Trimming cost V 10 bases and J 5 bases; bases outside gene matches: 15. Per the germline V gene, CDR1 is ENHRY and CDR2 is SYGVKD.

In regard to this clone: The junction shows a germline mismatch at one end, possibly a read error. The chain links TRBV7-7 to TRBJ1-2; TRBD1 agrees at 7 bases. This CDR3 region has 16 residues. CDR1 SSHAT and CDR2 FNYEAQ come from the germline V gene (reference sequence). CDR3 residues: CASSPRAGGTGDGYTF. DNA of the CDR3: TGTGCTAGCAGCCCCCGGGCAGGGGGAACTGGCGATGGCTACACCTTC.

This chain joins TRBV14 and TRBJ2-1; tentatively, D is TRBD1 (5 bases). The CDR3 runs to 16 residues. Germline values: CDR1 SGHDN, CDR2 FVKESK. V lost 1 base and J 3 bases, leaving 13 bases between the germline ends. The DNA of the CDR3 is TGTGCCAGCAGCCAAGGGAGCAGGGTTCGCTACAATGAGCAGTTCTTC. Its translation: CASSQGSRVRYNEQFF.

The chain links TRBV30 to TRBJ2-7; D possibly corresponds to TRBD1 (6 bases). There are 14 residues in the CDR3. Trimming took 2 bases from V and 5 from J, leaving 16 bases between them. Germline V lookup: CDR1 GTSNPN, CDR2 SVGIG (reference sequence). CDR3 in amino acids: CAWSLTGIGDEQYF. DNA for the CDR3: TGTGCCTGGAGTCTTACAGGGATTGGAGACGAGCAGTACTTC.

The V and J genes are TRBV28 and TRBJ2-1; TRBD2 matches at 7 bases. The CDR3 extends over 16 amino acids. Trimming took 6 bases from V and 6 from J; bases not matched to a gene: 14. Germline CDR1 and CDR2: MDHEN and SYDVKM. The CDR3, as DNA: TGTGCCAGCAGCAGCCCCGGGGGAGGGGTCCGCAATGAGCAGTTCTTC. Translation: CASSSPGGGVRNEQFF.

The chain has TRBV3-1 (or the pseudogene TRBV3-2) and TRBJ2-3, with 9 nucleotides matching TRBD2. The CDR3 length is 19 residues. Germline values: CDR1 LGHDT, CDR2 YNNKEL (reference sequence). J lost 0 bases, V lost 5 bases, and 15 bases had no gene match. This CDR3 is CASSSVTAGGGGSTDTQYF. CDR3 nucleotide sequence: TGTGCCAGCAGCTCGGTGACGGCGGGAGGGGGGGGAAGCACAGATACGCAGTATTTT.

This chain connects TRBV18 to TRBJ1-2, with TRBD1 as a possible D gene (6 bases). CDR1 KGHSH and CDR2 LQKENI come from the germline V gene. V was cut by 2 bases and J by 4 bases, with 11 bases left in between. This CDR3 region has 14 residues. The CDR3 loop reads CASSPGDTFYGYTF. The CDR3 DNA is TGTGCCAGCTCACCAGGGGACACCTTCTATGGCTACACCTTC.

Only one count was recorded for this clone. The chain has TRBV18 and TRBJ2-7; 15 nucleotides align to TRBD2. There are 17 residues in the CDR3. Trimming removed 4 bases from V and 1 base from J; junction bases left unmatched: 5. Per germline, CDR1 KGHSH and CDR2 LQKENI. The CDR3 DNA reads TGTGCCAGCTCACAGGGACTAGCGGGAGGAAGTTCCTACGAGCAGTACTTC. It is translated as CASSQGLAGGSSYEQYF.

In nucleotides, the CDR3 is TGTGCCAGCAGCCACCGGACAGTTTATAATTCACCCCTCCACTTT. It is translated as CASSHRTVYNSPLHF. This chain joins TRBV3-1 (or the pseudogene TRBV3-2) and TRBJ1-6; a weak D match, TRBD1 (6 bases). The CDR3 has 15 residues. V was pared by 3 bases and J by 4 bases, with 10 bases between. The germline CDR1 and CDR2 sequences are LGHDT and YNNKEL (reference sequence).

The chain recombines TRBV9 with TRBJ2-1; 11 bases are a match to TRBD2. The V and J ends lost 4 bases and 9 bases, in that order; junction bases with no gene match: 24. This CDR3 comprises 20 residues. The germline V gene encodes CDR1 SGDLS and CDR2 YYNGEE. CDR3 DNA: TGTGCCAGCAGCCCACCAGCGGGGGGGTTAGCGGGAGGGGCCCCGGGTGAGCAGTTCTTC. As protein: CASSPPAGGLAGGAPGEQFF.

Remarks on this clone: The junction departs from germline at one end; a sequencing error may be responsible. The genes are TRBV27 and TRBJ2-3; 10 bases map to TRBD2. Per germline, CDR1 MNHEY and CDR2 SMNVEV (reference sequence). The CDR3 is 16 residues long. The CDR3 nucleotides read TGTGCCAGCAGTATATCTAGCGGGGGCAGCACAGATACGCAGTATTTT. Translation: CASSISSGGSTDTQYF.

The CDR3 reads CASSFGLTGMRENIQYF. CDR3 nucleotide sequence: TGCGCCAGCAGCTTCGGGCTTACAGGGATGAGGGAAAACATTCAGTACTTC. This chain uses TRBV5-1 with TRBJ2-4, with a possible D match to TRBD1 (6 bases). CDR1 is SGHRS and CDR2 is YFSETQ in the germline V gene. The CDR3 covers 17 residues. V lost 2 bases and J 5 bases, leaving 20 bases between the germline ends.

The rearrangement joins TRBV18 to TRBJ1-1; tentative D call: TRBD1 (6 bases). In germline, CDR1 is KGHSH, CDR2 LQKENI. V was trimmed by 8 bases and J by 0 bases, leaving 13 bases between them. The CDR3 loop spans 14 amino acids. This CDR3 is CASGKTGMNTEAFF. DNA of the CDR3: TGTGCCAGCGGAAAGACAGGAATGAACACTGAAGCTTTCTTT.

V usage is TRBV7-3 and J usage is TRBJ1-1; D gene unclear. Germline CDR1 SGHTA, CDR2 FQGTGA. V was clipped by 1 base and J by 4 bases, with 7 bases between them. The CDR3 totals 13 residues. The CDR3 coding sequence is TGTGCCAGCAGCTTAAAGAGAAGCACTGAAGCTTTCTTT. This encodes CASSLKRSTEAFF.

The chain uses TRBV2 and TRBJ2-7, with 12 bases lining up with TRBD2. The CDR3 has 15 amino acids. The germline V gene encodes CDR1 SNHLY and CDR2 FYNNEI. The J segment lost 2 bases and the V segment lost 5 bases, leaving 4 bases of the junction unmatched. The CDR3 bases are TGTGCCAGCAGTCAAAGGACTAGCGGGACCTACGAGCAGTACTTC. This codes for CASSQRTSGTYEQYF.

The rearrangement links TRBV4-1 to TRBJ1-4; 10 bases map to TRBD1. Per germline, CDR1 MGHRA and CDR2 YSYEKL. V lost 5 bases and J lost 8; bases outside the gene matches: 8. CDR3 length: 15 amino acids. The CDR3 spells CASSAPGQGKEKLFF. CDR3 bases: TGCGCCAGCAGCGCGCCGGGACAGGGGAAAGAAAAACTGTTTTTT.

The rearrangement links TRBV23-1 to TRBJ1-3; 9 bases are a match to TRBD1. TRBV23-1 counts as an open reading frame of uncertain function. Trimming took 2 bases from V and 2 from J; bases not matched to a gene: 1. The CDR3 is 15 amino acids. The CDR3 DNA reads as TGCGCCAGCAGTCAAGGGACAGGGACTGGAAACACCATATATTTT. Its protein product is CASSQGTGTGNTIYF.

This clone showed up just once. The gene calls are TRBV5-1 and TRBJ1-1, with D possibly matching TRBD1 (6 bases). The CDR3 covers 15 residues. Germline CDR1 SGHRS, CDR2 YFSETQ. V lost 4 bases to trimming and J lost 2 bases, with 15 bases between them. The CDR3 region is CASSLGGQTNTEAFF. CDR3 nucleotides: TGCGCCAGCAGCCTGGGTGGACAGACCAACACTGAAGCTTTCTTT.